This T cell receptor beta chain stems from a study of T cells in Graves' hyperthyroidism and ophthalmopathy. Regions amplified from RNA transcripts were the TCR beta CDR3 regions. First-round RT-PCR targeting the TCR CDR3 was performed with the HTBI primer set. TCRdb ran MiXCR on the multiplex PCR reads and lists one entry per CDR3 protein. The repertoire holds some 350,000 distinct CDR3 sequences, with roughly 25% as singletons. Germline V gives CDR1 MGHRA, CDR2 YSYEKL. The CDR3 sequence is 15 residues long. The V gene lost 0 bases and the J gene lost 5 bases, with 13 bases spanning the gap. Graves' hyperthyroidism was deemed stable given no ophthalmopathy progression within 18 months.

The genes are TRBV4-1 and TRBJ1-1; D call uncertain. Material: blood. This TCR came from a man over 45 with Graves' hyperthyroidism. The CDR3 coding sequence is TGCGCCAGCAGCCAAGAATCGGGTTTGGGGACTGAAGCTTTCTTT. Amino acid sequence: CASSQESGLGTEAFF.